These T cell receptor beta chains were read from a single sample in a study of cytomegalovirus exposure and HLA in healthy donors. TCRdb keeps only in-frame clones here, not all; method: immunoSEQ multiplex PCR. The sample lists 150,000 to 170,000 clones, roughly 72% occurring once. Input material: PBMCs. These TCRs come from a man aged 30 to 39 in good health and CMV-seronegative. Both conserved end residues are part of each CDR3. A D gene is named only where the DNA matches it firmly. Some rows mark clone size as missing; the rest say once, few, many or name a class of expanded clone.

clone_size j_call v_call d_call cdr3_aa cdr3_nt
- TRBJ2-2 TRBV19 - CASSLTGRGNTGELFF TGTGCCAGTAGTCTCACCGGGCGGGGTAACACCGGGGAGCTGTTTTTT
- TRBJ1-3 TRBV2 - CASSGGRSSGNTIYF TGTGCCAGCAGTGGTGGCCGAAGCTCTGGAAACACCATATATTTT
- TRBJ1-6 TRBV6-5 - CASSYRDSTNSPLHF TGTGCCAGCAGTTACCGCGACAGCACTAATTCACCCCTCCACTTT
- TRBJ2-1 TRBV29-1 TRBD2 CSGTGTSGRNEQFF TGCAGCGGTACCGGGACTAGCGGAAGGAATGAGCAGTTCTTC
- TRBJ2-5 TRBV5-4 TRBD1 CASSTGTAQETQYF TGTGCCAGCAGCACTGGGACAGCACAAGAGACCCAGTACTTC
- TRBJ1-1 TRBV9 - CASSVGVSGGGTEAFF TGTGCCAGCAGCGTAGGGGTTTCCGGGGGAGGCACTGAAGCTTTCTTT
few TRBJ2-5 TRBV9 TRBD2 CASSVLAGGTRETQYF TGTGCCAGCAGCGTATTAGCGGGGGGGACCCGGGAGACCCAGTACTTC
once TRBJ1-2 TRBV7-2 - CASSLGDRGGGGYTF TGTGCCAGCAGCTTAGGAGATAGGGGAGGGGGTGGCTACACCTTC
once TRBJ2-7 TRBV28 TRBD2 CASLPGMVGGFYEQYF TGTGCCAGCCTCCCGGGTATGGTCGGGGGGTTCTACGAGCAGTACTTC
- TRBJ1-5 TRBV19 - CASTLGGGQQPQNF TGTGCCAGTACCCTGGGAGGCGGCCAACAGCCCCAGAATTTT
few TRBJ2-5 TRBV4-2 - CASSLVGRGQETQYF TGTGCCAGCAGCTTGGTAGGGAGAGGCCAAGAGACCCAGTACTTC
- TRBJ2-7 TRBV29-1 TRBD1 CSAWDRVYEQYF TGCAGCGCTTGGGACAGGGTCTACGAGCAGTACTTC
- TRBJ2-7 TRBV4-2 - CASSQDWSRNEQYF TGTGCCAGCAGCCAAGACTGGAGTAGGAACGAGCAGTACTTC
once TRBJ2-7 TRBV10-3 TRBD1 CAISDPTGGVYEQYF TGTGCCATCAGTGACCCGACAGGGGGAGTTTACGAGCAGTACTTC
once TRBJ2-1 TRBV15 TRBD2 CATSRDYRGGRGNEQFF TGTGCCACCAGCAGAGATTACCGGGGGGGCAGGGGCAATGAGCAGTTCTTC
- TRBJ2-7 TRBV28 TRBD2 CASSPPLSGGYEQYF TGTGCCAGCAGTCCCCCGCTTAGCGGGGGCTACGAGCAGTACTTC
- TRBJ2-5 TRBV19 - CASSIRVGETQYF TGTGCCAGTAGTATACGGGTAGGAGAGACCCAGTACTTC
- TRBJ2-3 TRBV5-1 TRBD1 CASSLEIQGAASTDTQYF TGCGCCAGCAGCTTGGAAATACAGGGGGCGGCGAGCACAGATACGCAGTATTTT
few TRBJ2-5 TRBV6-5 TRBD2 CASTLAGGGETQYF TGTGCCAGCACCCTAGCGGGGGGCGGGGAGACCCAGTACTTC
- TRBJ2-3 TRBV19 TRBD1 CASGYYRGSNPDTQYF TGTGCCAGTGGGTACTACAGGGGGTCGAATCCAGATACGCAGTATTTT
- TRBJ2-5 TRBV28 - CASSRSGVETQYF TGTGCCAGCAGCCGCTCAGGGGTGGAGACCCAGTACTTC
- TRBJ1-2 TRBV6-5 TRBD1 CASNPRGLINGYTF TGTGCCAGCAACCCCAGGGGGCTAATAAATGGCTACACCTTC